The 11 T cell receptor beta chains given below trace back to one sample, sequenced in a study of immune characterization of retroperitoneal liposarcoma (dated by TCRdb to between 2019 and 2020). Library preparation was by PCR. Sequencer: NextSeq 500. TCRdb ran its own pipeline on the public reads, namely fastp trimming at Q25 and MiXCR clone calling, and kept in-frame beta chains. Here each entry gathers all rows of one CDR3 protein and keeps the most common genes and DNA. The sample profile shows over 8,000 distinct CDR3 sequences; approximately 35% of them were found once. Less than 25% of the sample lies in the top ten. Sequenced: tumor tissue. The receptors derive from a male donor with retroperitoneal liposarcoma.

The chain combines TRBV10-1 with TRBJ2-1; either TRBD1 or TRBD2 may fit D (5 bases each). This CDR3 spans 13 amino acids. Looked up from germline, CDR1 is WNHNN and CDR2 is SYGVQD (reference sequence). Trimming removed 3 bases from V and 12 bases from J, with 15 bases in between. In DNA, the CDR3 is TGCGCCAGCAGTGAATCCCGGGAAAGGGGGCAGTTCTTC. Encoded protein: CASSESRERGQFF.

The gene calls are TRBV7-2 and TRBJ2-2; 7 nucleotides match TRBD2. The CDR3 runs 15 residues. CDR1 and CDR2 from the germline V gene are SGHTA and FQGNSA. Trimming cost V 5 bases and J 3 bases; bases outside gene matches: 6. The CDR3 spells CASSKTAGYTGELFF. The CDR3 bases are TGTGCCAGCAGCAAAACAGCGGGGTACACCGGGGAGCTGTTTTTT.

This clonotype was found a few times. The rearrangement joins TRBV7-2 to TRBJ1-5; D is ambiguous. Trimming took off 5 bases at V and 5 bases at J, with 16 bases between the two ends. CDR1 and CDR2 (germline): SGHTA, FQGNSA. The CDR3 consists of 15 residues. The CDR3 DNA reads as TGTGCCAGCAGCCCCCGCCATCGGGCGGATCAGCCCCAGCATTTT. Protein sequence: CASSPRHRADQPQHF.

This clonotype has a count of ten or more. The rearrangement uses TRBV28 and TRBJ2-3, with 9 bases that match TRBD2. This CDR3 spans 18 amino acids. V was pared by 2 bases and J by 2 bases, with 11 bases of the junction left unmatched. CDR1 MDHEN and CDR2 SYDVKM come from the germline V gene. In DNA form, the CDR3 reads TGTGCCAGCAGTTTAGAGGTAGAGCGGGGGGTTAACACAGATACGCAGTATTTT. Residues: CASSLEVERGVNTDTQYF.

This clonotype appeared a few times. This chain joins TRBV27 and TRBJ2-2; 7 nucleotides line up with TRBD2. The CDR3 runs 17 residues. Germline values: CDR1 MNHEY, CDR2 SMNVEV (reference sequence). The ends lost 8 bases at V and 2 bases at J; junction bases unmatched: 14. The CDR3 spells CASQRERLASNTGELFF. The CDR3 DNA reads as TGTGCCAGCCAACGCGAACGACTAGCTTCAAACACCGGGGAGCTGTTTTTT.

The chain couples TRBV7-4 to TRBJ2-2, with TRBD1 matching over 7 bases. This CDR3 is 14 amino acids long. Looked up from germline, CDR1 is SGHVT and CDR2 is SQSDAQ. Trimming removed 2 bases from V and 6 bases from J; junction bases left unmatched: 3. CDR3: CASSLPTGPGELFF. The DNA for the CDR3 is TGTGCCAGCAGCTTACCGACAGGGCCCGGGGAGCTGTTTTTT.

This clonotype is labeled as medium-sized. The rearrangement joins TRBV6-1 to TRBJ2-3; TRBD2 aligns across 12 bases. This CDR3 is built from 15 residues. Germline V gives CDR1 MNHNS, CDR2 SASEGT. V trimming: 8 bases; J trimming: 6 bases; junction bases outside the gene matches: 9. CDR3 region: CASGEGLAGPDTQYF. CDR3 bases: TGTGCCAGCGGGGAGGGACTAGCGGGCCCCGATACGCAGTATTTT.

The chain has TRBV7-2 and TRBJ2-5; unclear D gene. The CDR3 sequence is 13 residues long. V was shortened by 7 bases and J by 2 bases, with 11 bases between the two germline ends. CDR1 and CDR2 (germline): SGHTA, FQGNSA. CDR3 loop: CASNPAGQETQYF. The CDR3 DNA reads TGTGCCAGCAACCCCGCCGGACAAGAGACCCAGTACTTC.

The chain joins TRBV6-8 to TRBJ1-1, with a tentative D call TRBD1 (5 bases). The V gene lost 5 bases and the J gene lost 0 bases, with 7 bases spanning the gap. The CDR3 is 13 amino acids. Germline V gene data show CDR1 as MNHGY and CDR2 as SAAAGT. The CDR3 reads CASSGQMNTEAFF. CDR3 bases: TGTGCCAGCAGTGGACAAATGAACACTGAAGCTTTCTTT.

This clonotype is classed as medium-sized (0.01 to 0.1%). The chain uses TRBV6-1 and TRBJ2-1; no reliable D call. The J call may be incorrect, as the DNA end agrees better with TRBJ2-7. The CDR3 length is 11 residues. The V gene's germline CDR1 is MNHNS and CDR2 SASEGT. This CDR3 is CASSTWGEQYF. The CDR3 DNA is TGTGCCAGCAGCACATGGGGCGAGCAGTACTTC.

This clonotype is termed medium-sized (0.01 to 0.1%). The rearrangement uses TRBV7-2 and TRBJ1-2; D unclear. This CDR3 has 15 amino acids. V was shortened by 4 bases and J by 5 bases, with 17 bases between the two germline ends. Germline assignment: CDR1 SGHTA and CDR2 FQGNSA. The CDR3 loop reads CASSSPNQARYGYTF. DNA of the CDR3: TGTGCCAGCAGCTCCCCAAACCAGGCTCGGTATGGCTACACCTTC.